This T cell receptor beta chain emerged from a study of shared clonotypes between healthy human individuals. Whole-study context: Plates per donor: three CD4 naive, three CD4 memory, two CD8 naive, one CD8 memory.

Notes on the study in general: Richness estimates generally favored naive over memory subsets.

This CDR3 region has 15 residues. Per the germline V gene, CDR1 is SEHNR and CDR2 is FQNEAQ (reference sequence). V lost 5 bases, J lost 7 bases, and 9 bases stayed unmatched. Remarks on this clone: What it binds is unknown.

Naive CD8 cells, CD45RO-negative and positively selected for CCR7, excluded terminally differentiated effector memory CD45RA+ cells. Deep was the level at which the assay was run. Original processing methods: Junction-only sequences produced by ImmunoSEQ had no quality scores, so filtering differed. Libraries were prepared by immunoSEQ multiplex PCR; TCRdb keeps only in-frame clonotypes and omits some of them. For V, J and clone size, that table is used; D and trimming come from the DNA. This table holds about 2 million clones, about 95% found once. Sequencing was performed on naive CD8+ T cells sorted from blood. The chain recombines TRBV7-9 with TRBJ2-1; 9 bases fit TRBD1. The sequence was collected from a man between 18 and 29 years old in good health. The chain's CDR3 is CASSEIGQGRNEQFF. As DNA, the CDR3 is TGTGCCAGCAGCGAAATTGGACAGGGGCGGAATGAGCAGTTCTTC. The variable domain in full, with the rest retrieved from reference TRBV7-9 and TRBJ2-1, is DTGVSQNPRHKITKRGQNVTFRCDPISEHNRLYWYRQTLGQGPEFLTYFQNEAQLEKSRLLSDRFSAERPKGSFSTLEIQRTEQGDSAMYLCASSEIGQGRNEQFFGPGTRLTVL.